The next 10 T cell receptor beta chains were all read from a single sample in a study of blood T cell repertoires in COVID-19. The protocol was immunoSEQ multiplex PCR, while the TCRdb copy is restricted to in-frame clones and leaves out a portion. The data contain about 160,000 clones, 85% of them seen just once; the ten biggest clones take up 3% to 3.5%. The specimen sequenced was peripheral blood. These receptors came from a human donor with acute or convalescent COVID-19. The donor label of this sample is uncertain.

The chain employs TRBV6-5 and TRBJ1-4; 7 nucleotides match TRBD1. CDR3 length: 12 residues. Germline V gives CDR1 MNHEY, CDR2 SVGAGI. The V gene end was trimmed by 6 bases and the J gene end by 5 bases; junction bases not matched to a gene: 0. CDR3 amino acids: CASSRGNEKLFF. The DNA for the CDR3 is TGTGCCAGCAGCAGGGGGAATGAAAAACTGTTTTTT.

V is TRBV6-5 and J is TRBJ2-2; D is uncertain. Germline loops: CDR1 MNHEY, CDR2 SVGAGI. V was cut by 8 bases and J by 4 bases, with 14 bases left in between. The CDR3 has 14 residues. The CDR3 is CASRGTRATGELFF. The CDR3 coding sequence is TGTGCCAGCCGCGGAACTCGAGCCACCGGGGAGCTGTTTTTT.

The J gene is TRBJ1-4, the V gene TRBV27; no clear D gene. This CDR3 spans 14 amino acids. V was clipped by 10 bases and J by 0 bases, with 12 bases between them. Germline V gene lookup returns CDR1 MNHEY and CDR2 SMNVEV (reference sequence). The CDR3 bases are TGTGCCACCAAGGGAGGGCCAACTAATGAAAAACTGTTTTTT. This gives the protein CATKGGPTNEKLFF.

The chain links TRBV5-1 to TRBJ2-5; 11 bases fit TRBD1. The V gene end was trimmed by 4 bases and the J gene end by 4 bases; junction bases not matched to a gene: 9. The germline gives CDR1 SGHRS, CDR2 YFSETQ. This CDR3 has 16 residues. The DNA of the CDR3 is TGCGCCAGCAGCCCAGGCGGGACAGGGGGGATAGAGACCCAGTACTTC. Amino acid sequence: CASSPGGTGGIETQYF.

The rearrangement links TRBV6-5 to TRBJ1-6, with D maybe TRBD1 (5 bases). The CDR3 extends over 16 amino acids. V lost 2 bases and J lost 0, with 8 bases in between. Germline CDR1 reads MNHEY; CDR2 reads SVGAGI. CDR3 bases: TGTGCCAGCAGTTACCGGGGGAGCTCCTATAATTCACCCCTCCACTTT. It translates to CASSYRGSSYNSPLHF.

The rearrangement joins TRBV4-1 to TRBJ2-3; 10 bases match TRBD1. Germline values: CDR1 MGHRA, CDR2 YSYEKL. The CDR3 is 16 residues long. V was pared by 3 bases and J by 3 bases, with 6 bases of the junction left unmatched. DNA for the CDR3: TGCGCCAGCAGCCAGGAACCGGGACAGGGGACAGATACGCAGTATTTT. Residues: CASSQEPGQGTDTQYF.

The CDR3 DNA reads as TGTGCCAGCAGCCTTCGACAGAGCCTTAACACTGAAGCTTTCTTT. The encoded protein is CASSLRQSLNTEAFF. The chain carries TRBV11-2 and TRBJ1-1; the D gene is possibly TRBD1 (5 bases). The germline gives CDR1 SGHAT, CDR2 FQNNGV. The ends were cut back, 5 bases at V and 2 bases at J, with 15 bases in the middle. The CDR3 loop spans 15 amino acids.

V and J are TRBV7-2 and TRBJ1-2; 9 bases are a match to TRBD1. Germline values: CDR1 SGHTA, CDR2 FQGNSA. Trimming took 2 bases from V and 5 from J; bases not matched to a gene: 6. This CDR3 comprises 15 residues. The chain's CDR3 is CASSLTGGVSYGYTF. The DNA of the CDR3 is TGTGCCAGCAGCTTAACAGGGGGCGTAAGTTATGGCTACACCTTC.

The V gene is TRBV9, the J gene TRBJ1-6; tentatively, D is TRBD1 (5 bases). With 1 base removed from V and 8 bases from J, the gap between germline ends came to 13 bases. CDR1 is SGDLS and CDR2 is YYNGEE in the germline V gene. This CDR3 spans 15 amino acids. The CDR3 region is CASSVRGKGDSPLHF. CDR3 bases: TGTGCCAGCAGCGTAAGGGGAAAGGGTGATTCACCCCTCCACTTT. Based on the CDR3 plus reference TRBV9 and TRBJ1-6, the full variable domain is DSGVTQTPKHLITATGQRVTLRCSPRSGDLSVYWYQQSLDQGLQFLIQYYNGEERAKGNILERFSAQQFPDLHSELNLSSLELGDSALYFCASSVRGKGDSPLHFGNGTRLTVT.

The chain links TRBV7-2 to TRBJ2-3; D gene uncertain. The CDR3 sequence is 13 residues long. Deletions cut 8 bases from V and 0 bases from J, with 9 bases between. Germline loops: CDR1 SGHTA, CDR2 FQGNSA. The CDR3 loop is CASGIGSTDTQYF. Here the CDR3 DNA reads TGTGCCAGCGGCATCGGGAGCACAGATACGCAGTATTTT.